This TCR beta chain was sequenced in a study of blood T cell repertoires in COVID-19. Study details: The United States, Italy and Spain supplied acute and convalescent COVID-19 samples. PBMCs, B-cell-depleted T cells, or T cells provided the cDNA or gDNA that made up the material.

This CDR3 contains 13 residues. Germline-derived CDR1 and CDR2 are SGHDN and FVKESK. The V end was cut by 0 bases, the J end by 6 bases, with 9 bases between. Original handling: Amplified reference gene primers provided the basis for estimating nucleated cell counts. The protocol was immunoSEQ multiplex PCR, while the TCRdb copy is restricted to in-frame clones and leaves out a portion. V and J calls and clone size follow that table, whereas D and trimming were derived from the DNA. The repertoire consists of about 110,000 clones, with about two thirds occurring once and the leading ten covering approximately 0.79%.

The sequence was collected from a human donor with acute or convalescent COVID-19. The donor label of this sample is uncertain. This rearrangement joins TRBV14 to TRBJ2-7; D is ambiguous. Source material: peripheral blood. CDR3 residues: CASSQDYAREQYV. The CDR3 nucleotides are TGTGCCAGCAGCCAAGATTACGCGCGCGAGCAGTACGTC.